A selection of T cell receptor beta chains follows, all from one sample in a study of shared clonotypes between healthy human individuals. The repertoire was sequenced with immunoSEQ multiplex PCR; TCRdb's copy has only in-frame clones and lacks some. The profile shows roughly 2.4 million clones, approximately 96% of them singletons. The sequencing input was naive CD4+ T cells sorted from blood. The receptors derive from a man aged 18 to 35 in good health. The CDR3 runs from the conserved cysteine through the conserved F or W. D genes are given only for firm matches. Clone size appears in some rows only: once, few, many, or a class for an expanded clone.

CDR3 DNA: TGTGCCAGCAGCTTACAGGGAAACGAGCAGTACTTC
CDR3 protein: CASSLQGNEQYF
clone size: -
D gene: -
J gene: TRBJ2-7
V gene: TRBV7-9

CDR3 DNA: TGCGCCAGCAGCTTGGAGACCGGCTCAGAGACCCAGTACTTC
CDR3 protein: CASSLETGSETQYF
clone size: -
D gene: -
J gene: TRBJ2-5
V gene: TRBV5-1

CDR3 DNA: TGTGCCAGCAGCCGCGAGGGACTTCCTAACTATGGCTACACCTTC
CDR3 protein: CASSREGLPNYGYTF
clone size: -
D gene: -
J gene: TRBJ1-2
V gene: TRBV9

CDR3 DNA: TGTGCCAGCAGCGCCGGGACAGGGATGTACGAGCAGTACTTC
CDR3 protein: CASSAGTGMYEQYF
clone size: -
D gene: TRBD1
J gene: TRBJ2-7
V gene: TRBV9

CDR3 DNA: TGTGCCATTGGGGCCGCCGGCAATCAGCCCCAGCATTTT
CDR3 protein: CAIGAAGNQPQHF
clone size: -
D gene: -
J gene: TRBJ1-5
V gene: TRBV15

CDR3 DNA: TGTGCCAGCAGTGAAAGTGTCAAGGGGGCCTCTTATCGATCCTACGAGCAGTACTTC
CDR3 protein: CASSESVKGASYRSYEQYF
clone size: -
D gene: TRBD1
J gene: TRBJ2-7
V gene: TRBV6-1

CDR3 DNA: TGTGCCAGCAGCAGTCGGGGACAGGGGCTCCGAGTCGAGCAGTACTTC
CDR3 protein: CASSSRGQGLRVEQYF
clone size: -
D gene: TRBD1
J gene: TRBJ2-7
V gene: TRBV7-2

CDR3 DNA: TGTGCCAGCAGCTCTACAGGGTACTATGGCTACACCTTC
CDR3 protein: CASSSTGYYGYTF
clone size: few
D gene: -
J gene: TRBJ1-2
V gene: TRBV5-4

CDR3 DNA: TGTGCCAGCAGCCAAGGGCCCGAATCCGCGAACACCGGGGAGCTGTTTTTT
CDR3 protein: CASSQGPESANTGELFF
clone size: -
D gene: -
J gene: TRBJ2-2
V gene: TRBV4-2

CDR3 DNA: TGTGCCAGCAGTTTCCCCGGGACAGCCTACGAGCAGTACTTC
CDR3 protein: CASSFPGTAYEQYF
clone size: -
D gene: TRBD1
J gene: TRBJ2-7
V gene: TRBV28

CDR3 DNA: TGCGCCAGCAGTCCCGGACCTGGAGGAAACACCATATATTTT
CDR3 protein: CASSPGPGGNTIYF
clone size: -
D gene: -
J gene: TRBJ1-3
V gene: TRBV4-1

CDR3 DNA: TGCGCCAGCAGCCAAGATGTTAAGCAGCGGGAGATCTGGGCAGATACGCAGTATTTT
CDR3 protein: CASSQDVKQREIWADTQYF
clone size: -
D gene: TRBD2
J gene: TRBJ2-3
V gene: TRBV4-3

CDR3 DNA: TGTGCCTGGATCCTGAAGCGGGGGGGTCAAGAGACCCAGTACTTC
CDR3 protein: CAWILKRGGQETQYF
clone size: -
D gene: TRBD2
J gene: TRBJ2-5
V gene: TRBV30

CDR3 DNA: TGCGCCAGCAGCCAAACCCCGGGGGACGCCGCCTCTGGGGCCAACGTCCTGACTTTC
CDR3 protein: CASSQTPGDAASGANVLTF
clone size: -
D gene: -
J gene: TRBJ2-6
V gene: TRBV4-1

CDR3 DNA: TGTGCCAGCAGCCCCTCTAGCGGGACCCGGGGTGAGCAGTTCTTC
CDR3 protein: CASSPSSGTRGEQFF
clone size: -
D gene: TRBD2
J gene: TRBJ2-1
V gene: TRBV7-9

CDR3 DNA: TGTGCCTGGAGTGGGGGAGGTTACTACAATGAGCAGTTCTTC
CDR3 protein: CAWSGGGYYNEQFF
clone size: -
D gene: -
J gene: TRBJ2-1
V gene: TRBV30

CDR3 DNA: TGTGCCAGCTCACCATCTCGGAATGAAAAACTGTTTTTT
CDR3 protein: CASSPSRNEKLFF
clone size: -
D gene: -
J gene: TRBJ1-4
V gene: TRBV18

CDR3 DNA: TGTGCCTGGAGTGGACCGGACAGGGCTGTGACTTTCTTT
CDR3 protein: CAWSGPDRAVTFF
clone size: once
D gene: TRBD1
J gene: TRBJ1-1
V gene: TRBV30

CDR3 DNA: TGTGCCAGCAGCTTAGGTAGTAAGGGGGCGAACTACGAGCAGTACTTC
CDR3 protein: CASSLGSKGANYEQYF
clone size: -
D gene: TRBD1
J gene: TRBJ2-7
V gene: TRBV11-2

CDR3 DNA: TGTGCCAGCTCCCAACAACGGGCAGACCAGGACTACGAGCAGTACTTC
CDR3 protein: CASSQQRADQDYEQYF
clone size: -
D gene: -
J gene: TRBJ2-7
V gene: TRBV18

CDR3 DNA: TGTGCCAGCAGCTTTACTGGGACAGGGGGCACCGGGGAGCTGTTTTTT
CDR3 protein: CASSFTGTGGTGELFF
clone size: -
D gene: TRBD1
J gene: TRBJ2-2
V gene: TRBV7-8

CDR3 DNA: TGTGCCAGCAGTGAACGGGTGAATTCACCCCTCCACTTT
CDR3 protein: CASSERVNSPLHF
clone size: -
D gene: -
J gene: TRBJ1-6
V gene: TRBV6-1

CDR3 DNA: TGTGCCAGCAGCTCAAGAGCGGCTAGCACAGATACGCAGTATTTT
CDR3 protein: CASSSRAASTDTQYF
clone size: -
D gene: -
J gene: TRBJ2-3
V gene: TRBV7-2

CDR3 DNA: TGTGCCAGCAGTGTCCATATAGGGTACGAGCAGTACTTC
CDR3 protein: CASSVHIGYEQYF
clone size: -
D gene: -
J gene: TRBJ2-7
V gene: TRBV2

CDR3 DNA: TGTGCCAGCAGCGTAGAGGGCAGGGTAACCGGGGAGCTGTTTTTT
CDR3 protein: CASSVEGRVTGELFF
clone size: -
D gene: -
J gene: TRBJ2-2
V gene: TRBV9

CDR3 DNA: TGTGCCAGCAGCCCCAAGAGATCAGGGCGGACAGATACGCAGTATTTT
CDR3 protein: CASSPKRSGRTDTQYF
clone size: -
D gene: -
J gene: TRBJ2-3
V gene: TRBV7-8

CDR3 DNA: TGTGCCAGCAGCCAGGGACTCCCCATAGATGAAGCTTTCTTT
CDR3 protein: CASSQGLPIDEAFF
clone size: -
D gene: -
J gene: TRBJ1-1
V gene: TRBV14

CDR3 DNA: TGTGCCAGCAGTTTTAGGCAGGGGGGCTTGGGCTATGGCTACACCTTC
CDR3 protein: CASSFRQGGLGYGYTF
clone size: -
D gene: TRBD1
J gene: TRBJ1-2
V gene: TRBV6-6

CDR3 DNA: TGTGCCAGCAGTGCCCTGGACAGGGGTTCGTCTGAAGCTTTCTTT
CDR3 protein: CASSALDRGSSEAFF
clone size: few
D gene: TRBD1
J gene: TRBJ1-1
V gene: TRBV6-5

CDR3 DNA: TGTGCCAGCAGCTTAGCGGGGGCGGGATACAATGAGCAGTTCTTC
CDR3 protein: CASSLAGAGYNEQFF
clone size: -
D gene: -
J gene: TRBJ2-1
V gene: TRBV11-3

CDR3 DNA: TGCGCCAGCAGCTTAGGACAGGGGAGTACCTACGAGCAGTACTTC
CDR3 protein: CASSLGQGSTYEQYF
clone size: -
D gene: TRBD1
J gene: TRBJ2-7
V gene: TRBV5-1

CDR3 DNA: TGTGCCTGGAGTGTACGGTTGAGTGAAAAACTGTTTTTT
CDR3 protein: CAWSVRLSEKLFF
clone size: -
D gene: -
J gene: TRBJ1-4
V gene: TRBV30

CDR3 DNA: TGTGCCAGCAGCTTAAGAGGAAGTCAATCCTACGAGCAGTACTTC
CDR3 protein: CASSLRGSQSYEQYF
clone size: -
D gene: -
J gene: TRBJ2-7
V gene: TRBV7-2

CDR3 DNA: TGTGCCAGCAGCGAACAGGGGGCAGCCCTCGGGGATGAGCAGTTCTTC
CDR3 protein: CASSEQGAALGDEQFF
clone size: -
D gene: TRBD1
J gene: TRBJ2-1
V gene: TRBV13

CDR3 DNA: TGTGCCAGCAGTGACCTTCAGGGGCGAGAGACCCAGTACTTC
CDR3 protein: CASSDLQGRETQYF
clone size: -
D gene: -
J gene: TRBJ2-5
V gene: TRBV11-2

CDR3 DNA: TGCGCCAGCAGCTTGCCCGGACAGTCTAACAATGAGCAGTTCTTC
CDR3 protein: CASSLPGQSNNEQFF
clone size: -
D gene: -
J gene: TRBJ2-1
V gene: TRBV5-1

CDR3 DNA: TGTGCCAGTAGTTGGACGGCAACTAATGAAAAACTGTTTTTT
CDR3 protein: CASSWTATNEKLFF
clone size: -
D gene: -
J gene: TRBJ1-4
V gene: TRBV19

CDR3 DNA: TGTGCCAGCAGCCCGTATGGGACAGCCACTGAAGCTTTCTTT
CDR3 protein: CASSPYGTATEAFF
clone size: -
D gene: TRBD1
J gene: TRBJ1-1
V gene: TRBV9

CDR3 DNA: TGCGCCAGCAGCCAAGATCTAGGGGGCACTGGAAACACCATATATTTT
CDR3 protein: CASSQDLGGTGNTIYF
clone size: -
D gene: TRBD1
J gene: TRBJ1-3
V gene: TRBV4-1

CDR3 DNA: TGTGCCAGCACCCTTAGGAGGGAGGGAGACAATGAGCAGTTCTTC
CDR3 protein: CASTLRREGDNEQFF
clone size: few
D gene: TRBD2
J gene: TRBJ2-1
V gene: TRBV7-9

CDR3 DNA: TGTGCCAGCTCACCATCGACAGGGAATAACTATGGCTACACCTTC
CDR3 protein: CASSPSTGNNYGYTF
clone size: -
D gene: TRBD1
J gene: TRBJ1-2
V gene: TRBV18

CDR3 DNA: TGTGCCATCAGTGAGCCCCTGGAGACCCAGTACTTC
CDR3 protein: CAISEPLETQYF
clone size: -
D gene: -
J gene: TRBJ2-5
V gene: TRBV10-3